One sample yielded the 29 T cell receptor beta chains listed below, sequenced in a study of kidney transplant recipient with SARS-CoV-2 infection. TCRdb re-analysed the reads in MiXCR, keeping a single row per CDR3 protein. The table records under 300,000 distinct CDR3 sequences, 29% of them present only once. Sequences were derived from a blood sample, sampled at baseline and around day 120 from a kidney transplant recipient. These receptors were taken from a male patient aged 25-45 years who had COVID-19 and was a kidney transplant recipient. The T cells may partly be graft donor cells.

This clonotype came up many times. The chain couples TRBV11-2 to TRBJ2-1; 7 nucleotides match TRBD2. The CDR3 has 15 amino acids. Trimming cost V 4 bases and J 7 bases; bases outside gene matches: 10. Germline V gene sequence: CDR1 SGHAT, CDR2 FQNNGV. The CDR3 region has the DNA TGTGCCAGCAGCTCCCCGGTCAGCGGGATTAATGAGCAGTTCTTC. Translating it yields CASSSPVSGINEQFF.

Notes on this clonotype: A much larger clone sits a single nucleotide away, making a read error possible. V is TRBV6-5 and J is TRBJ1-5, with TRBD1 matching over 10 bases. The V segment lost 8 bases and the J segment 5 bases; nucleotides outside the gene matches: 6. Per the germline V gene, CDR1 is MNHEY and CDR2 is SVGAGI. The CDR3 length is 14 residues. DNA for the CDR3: TGTGCCAGCTGTCGGGACAGGGGAGATCAGCCCCAGCATTTT. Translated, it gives CASCRDRGDQPQHF.

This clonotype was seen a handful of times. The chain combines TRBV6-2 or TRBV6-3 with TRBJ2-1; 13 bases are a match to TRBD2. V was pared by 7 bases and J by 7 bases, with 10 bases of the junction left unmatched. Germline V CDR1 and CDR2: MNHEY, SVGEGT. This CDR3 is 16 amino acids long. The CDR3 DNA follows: TGTGCCAGCACCAATACCTGGGGACTAGCGGGGAATGAGCAGTTCTTC. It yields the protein CASTNTWGLAGNEQFF.

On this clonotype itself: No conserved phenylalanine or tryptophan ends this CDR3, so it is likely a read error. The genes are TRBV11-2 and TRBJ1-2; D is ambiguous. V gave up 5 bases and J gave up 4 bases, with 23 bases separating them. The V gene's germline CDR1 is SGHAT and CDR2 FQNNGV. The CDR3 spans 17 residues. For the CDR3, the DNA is TGTGCCAGCAGCGAGGAGCTAACAAGCAGAAAGACCTATGGCTACACCTCC. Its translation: CASSEELTSRKTYGYTS.

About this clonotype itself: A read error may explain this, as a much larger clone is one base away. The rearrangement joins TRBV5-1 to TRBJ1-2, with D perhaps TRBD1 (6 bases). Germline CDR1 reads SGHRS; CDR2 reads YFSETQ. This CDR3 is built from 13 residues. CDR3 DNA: TGCGCCAGCGGAGGGGGATACAACTATGGCTGCACCTTC. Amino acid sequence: CASGGGYNYGCTF.

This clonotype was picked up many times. In nucleotides, the CDR3 is TGTGCCAGCAGCGTAACTAGCGGCTACGAGCAGTACTTC. This codes for CASSVTSGYEQYF. This rearrangement joins TRBV9 to TRBJ2-7, with 8 bases aligning to TRBD2. V was clipped by 1 base and J by 3 bases; unmatched bases: 0. Looked up from germline, CDR1 is SGDLS and CDR2 is YYNGEE. This CDR3 is built from 13 residues.

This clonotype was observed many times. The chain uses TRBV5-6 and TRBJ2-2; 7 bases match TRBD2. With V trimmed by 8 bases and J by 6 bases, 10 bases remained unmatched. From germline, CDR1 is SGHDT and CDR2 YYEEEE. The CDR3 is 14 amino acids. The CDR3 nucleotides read TGTGCCAGTAGTGGGGGAGGGTTCGCCGGGGAGCTGTTTTTT. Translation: CASSGGGFAGELFF.

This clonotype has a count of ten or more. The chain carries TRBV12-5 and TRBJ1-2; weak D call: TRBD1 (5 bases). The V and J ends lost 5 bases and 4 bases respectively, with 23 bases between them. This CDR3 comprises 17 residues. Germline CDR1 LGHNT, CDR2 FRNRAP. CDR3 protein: CASGQLDLQGKTYGYTF. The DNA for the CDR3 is TGTGCTAGTGGTCAATTGGATTTGCAGGGAAAGACCTATGGCTACACCTTC.

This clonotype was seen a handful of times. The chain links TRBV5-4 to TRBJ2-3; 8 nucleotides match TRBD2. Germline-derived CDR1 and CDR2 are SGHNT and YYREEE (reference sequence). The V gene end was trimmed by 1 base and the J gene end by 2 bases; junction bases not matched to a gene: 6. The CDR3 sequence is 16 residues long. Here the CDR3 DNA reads TGTGCCAGCAGCTTGATGGCCGGGAGGGCCACAGATACGCAGTATTTT. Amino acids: CASSLMAGRATDTQYF.

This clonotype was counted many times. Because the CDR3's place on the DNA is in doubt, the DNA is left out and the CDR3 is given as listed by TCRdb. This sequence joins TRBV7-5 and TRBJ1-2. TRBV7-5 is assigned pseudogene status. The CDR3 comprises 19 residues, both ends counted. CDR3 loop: CISVPEIYAEVGKTYGYTF.

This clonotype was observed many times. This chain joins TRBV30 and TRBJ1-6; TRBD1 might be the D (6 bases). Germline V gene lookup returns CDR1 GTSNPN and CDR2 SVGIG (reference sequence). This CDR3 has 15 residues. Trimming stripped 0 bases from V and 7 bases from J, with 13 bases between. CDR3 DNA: TGTGCCTGGAGTGTAGGTGGAGGGGGGAATTCACCCCTCCACTTT. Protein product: CAWSVGGGGNSPLHF. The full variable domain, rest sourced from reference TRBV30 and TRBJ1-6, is SQTIHQWPATLVQPVGSPLSLECTVEGTSNPNLYWYRQAAGRGLQLLFYSVGIGQISSEVPQNLSASRPQDRQFILSSKKLLLSDSGFYLCAWSVGGGGNSPLHFGNGTRLTVT.

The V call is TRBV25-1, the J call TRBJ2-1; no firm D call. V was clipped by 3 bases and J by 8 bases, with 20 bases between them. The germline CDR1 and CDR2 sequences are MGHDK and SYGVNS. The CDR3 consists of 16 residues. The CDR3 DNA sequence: TGTGCCAGCAGTGATAACCCTGGTATTGGTAGATATGAGCAGTTCTTC. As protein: CASSDNPGIGRYEQFF.

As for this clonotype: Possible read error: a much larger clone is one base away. The DNA of the CDR3 is TGTGCCAGCACCCGGAGGGGAGGGGCGGGCGAGCAGTACTTC. Residues: CASTRRGGAGEQYF. The rearrangement joins TRBV28 to TRBJ2-7; TRBD2 agrees at 7 bases. The germline CDR1 and CDR2 sequences are MDHEN and SYDVKM. J was trimmed by 6 bases and V by 7 bases; bases with no gene match: 12. This CDR3 has 14 amino acids.

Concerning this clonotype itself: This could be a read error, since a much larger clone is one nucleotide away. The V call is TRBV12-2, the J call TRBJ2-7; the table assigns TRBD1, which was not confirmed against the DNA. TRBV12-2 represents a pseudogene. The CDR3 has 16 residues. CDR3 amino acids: CASRLKGQGGIYEQYF. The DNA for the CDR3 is TGTGCAAGTCGCTTAAAGGGACAGGGGGGGATCTACGAGCAGTACTTC.

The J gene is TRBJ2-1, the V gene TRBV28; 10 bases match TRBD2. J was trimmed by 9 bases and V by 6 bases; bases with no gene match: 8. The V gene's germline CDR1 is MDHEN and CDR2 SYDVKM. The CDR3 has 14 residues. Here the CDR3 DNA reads TGTGCCAGCAGGGTGCTAGCGGGAGTATTTGAGCAGTTCTTC. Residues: CASRVLAGVFEQFF.

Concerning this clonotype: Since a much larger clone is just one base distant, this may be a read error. CDR3 nucleotide sequence: TGTGCCAGCAGCGCAGGGCTTCCCATTTCAATTCGCACTGAAGCTCTCTTT. Encoded protein: CASSAGLPISIRTEALF. The chain recombines TRBV3-1 with TRBJ1-1; the D gene is possibly TRBD1 (5 bases). This CDR3 comprises 17 residues. Germline V CDR1 and CDR2: LGHDT, YNNKEL (reference sequence).

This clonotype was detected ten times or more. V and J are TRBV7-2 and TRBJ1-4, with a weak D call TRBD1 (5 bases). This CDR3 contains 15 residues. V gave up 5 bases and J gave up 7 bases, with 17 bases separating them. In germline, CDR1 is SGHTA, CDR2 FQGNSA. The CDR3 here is CASSPDQAGGEKLFF. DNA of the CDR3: TGTGCCAGCAGCCCCGATCAGGCGGGGGGTGAAAAACTGTTTTTT.

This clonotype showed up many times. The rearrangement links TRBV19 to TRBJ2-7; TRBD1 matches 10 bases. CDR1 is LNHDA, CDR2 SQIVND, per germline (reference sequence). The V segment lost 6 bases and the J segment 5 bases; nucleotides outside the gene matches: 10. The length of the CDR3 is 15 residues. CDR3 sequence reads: CASSLPGTGDHEQYF. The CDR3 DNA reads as TGTGCCAGTAGCCTCCCGGGGACAGGGGACCACGAGCAGTACTTC.

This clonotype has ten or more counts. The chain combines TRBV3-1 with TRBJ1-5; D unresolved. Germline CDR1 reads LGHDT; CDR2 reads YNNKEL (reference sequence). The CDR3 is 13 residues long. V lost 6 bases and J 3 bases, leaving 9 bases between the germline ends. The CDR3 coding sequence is TGTGCCAGCAGTCTGACGTACAATCAGCCCCAGCATTTT. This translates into CASSLTYNQPQHF.

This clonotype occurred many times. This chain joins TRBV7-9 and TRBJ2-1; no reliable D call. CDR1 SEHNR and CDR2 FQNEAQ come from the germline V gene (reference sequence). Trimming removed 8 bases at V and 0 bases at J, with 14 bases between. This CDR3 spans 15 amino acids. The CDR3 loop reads CASAGRRSSYNEQFF. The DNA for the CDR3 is TGTGCCAGCGCCGGCCGACGGAGCTCCTACAATGAGCAGTTCTTC.

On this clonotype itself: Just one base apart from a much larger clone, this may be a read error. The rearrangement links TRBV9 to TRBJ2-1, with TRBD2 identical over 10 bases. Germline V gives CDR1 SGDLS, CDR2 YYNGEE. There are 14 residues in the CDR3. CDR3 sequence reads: CANSVAGGLYEQFF. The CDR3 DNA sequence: TGTGCCAACAGCGTAGCGGGAGGTCTCTATGAGCAGTTCTTC.

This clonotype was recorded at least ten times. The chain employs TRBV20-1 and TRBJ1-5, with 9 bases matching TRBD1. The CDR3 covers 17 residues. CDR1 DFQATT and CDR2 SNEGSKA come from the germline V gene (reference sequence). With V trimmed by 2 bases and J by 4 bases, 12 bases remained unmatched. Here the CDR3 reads CSARPGTGTARNQPQHF. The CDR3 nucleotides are TGCAGTGCTAGACCCGGGACAGGGACCGCGAGGAATCAGCCCCAGCATTTT.

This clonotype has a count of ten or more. For the CDR3, the DNA is TGTGCCATCGCCCCAGGGAACACTGAAGCTTTCTTT. It specifies CAIAPGNTEAFF. This chain links TRBV10-3 with TRBJ1-1; no reliable D call. This CDR3 is built from 12 residues. With 8 bases removed from V and 1 base from J, the gap between germline ends came to 8 bases. Looked up from germline, CDR1 is ENHRY and CDR2 is SYGVKD.

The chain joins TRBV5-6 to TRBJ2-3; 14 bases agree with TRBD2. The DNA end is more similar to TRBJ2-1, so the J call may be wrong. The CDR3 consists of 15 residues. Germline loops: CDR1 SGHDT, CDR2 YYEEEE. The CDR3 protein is CASSSGLAGDYEQFF. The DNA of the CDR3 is TGTGCCAGCAGCTCGGGACTAGCGGGAGATTATGAGCAGTTCTTC.

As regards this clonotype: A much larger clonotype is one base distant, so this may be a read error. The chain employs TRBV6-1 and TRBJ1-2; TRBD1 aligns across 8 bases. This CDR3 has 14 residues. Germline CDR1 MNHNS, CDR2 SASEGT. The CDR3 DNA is TGTGCCAACAGTGAGCAGGGGGCGGCCTATGGCTACACCTTC. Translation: CANSEQGAAYGYTF.

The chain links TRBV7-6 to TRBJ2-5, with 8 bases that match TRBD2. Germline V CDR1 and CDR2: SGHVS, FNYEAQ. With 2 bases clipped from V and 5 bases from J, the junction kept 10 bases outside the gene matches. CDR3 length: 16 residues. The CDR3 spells CASSLTGLAGRETQYF. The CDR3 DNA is TGTGCCAGCAGCTTAACGGGTCTAGCGGGTAGGGAGACCCAGTACTTC.

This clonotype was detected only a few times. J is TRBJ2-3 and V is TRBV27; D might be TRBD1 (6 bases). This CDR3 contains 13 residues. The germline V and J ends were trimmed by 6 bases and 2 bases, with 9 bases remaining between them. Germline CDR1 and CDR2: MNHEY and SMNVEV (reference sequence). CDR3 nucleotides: TGTGCCAGCAGACAGGGAAACACAGATACGCAGTATTTT. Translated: CASRQGNTDTQYF.

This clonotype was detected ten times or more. The CDR3, as DNA: TGCAGTGCTAGTCCCGTGGAGTTCTCCTACGAGCAGTACTTC. This gives the protein CSASPVEFSYEQYF. This chain joins TRBV20-1 and TRBJ2-7; D gene uncertain. Germline V gene lookup returns CDR1 DFQATT and CDR2 SNEGSKA (reference sequence). With 3 bases removed from V and 0 bases from J, the gap between germline ends came to 12 bases. The length of the CDR3 is 14 residues.

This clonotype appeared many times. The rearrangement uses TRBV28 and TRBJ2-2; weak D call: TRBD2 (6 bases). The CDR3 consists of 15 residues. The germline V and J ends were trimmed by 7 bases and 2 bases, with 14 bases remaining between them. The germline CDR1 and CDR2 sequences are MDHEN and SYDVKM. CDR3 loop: CASTLGDFNTGELFF. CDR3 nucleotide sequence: TGTGCCAGCACCTTAGGGGACTTCAACACCGGGGAGCTGTTTTTT.